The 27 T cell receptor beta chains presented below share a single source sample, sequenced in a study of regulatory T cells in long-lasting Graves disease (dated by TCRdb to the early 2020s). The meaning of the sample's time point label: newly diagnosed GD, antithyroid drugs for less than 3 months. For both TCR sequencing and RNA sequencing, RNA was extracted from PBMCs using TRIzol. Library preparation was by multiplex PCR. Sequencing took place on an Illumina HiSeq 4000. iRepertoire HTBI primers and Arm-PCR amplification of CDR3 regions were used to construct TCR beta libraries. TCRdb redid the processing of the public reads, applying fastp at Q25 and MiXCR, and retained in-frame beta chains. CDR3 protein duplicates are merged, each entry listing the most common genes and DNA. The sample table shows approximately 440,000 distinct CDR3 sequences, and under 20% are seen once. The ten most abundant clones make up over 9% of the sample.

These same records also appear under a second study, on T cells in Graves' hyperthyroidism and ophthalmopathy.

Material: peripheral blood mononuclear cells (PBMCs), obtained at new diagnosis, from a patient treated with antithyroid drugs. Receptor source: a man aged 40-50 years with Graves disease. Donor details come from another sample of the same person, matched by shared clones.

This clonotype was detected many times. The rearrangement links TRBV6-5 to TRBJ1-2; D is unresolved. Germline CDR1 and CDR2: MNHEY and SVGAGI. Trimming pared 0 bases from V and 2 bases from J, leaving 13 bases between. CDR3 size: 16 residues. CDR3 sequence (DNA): TGTGCCAGCAGTTACTCAAGGCCCCAGAAAAACTATGGCTACACCTTC. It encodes CASSYSRPQKNYGYTF.

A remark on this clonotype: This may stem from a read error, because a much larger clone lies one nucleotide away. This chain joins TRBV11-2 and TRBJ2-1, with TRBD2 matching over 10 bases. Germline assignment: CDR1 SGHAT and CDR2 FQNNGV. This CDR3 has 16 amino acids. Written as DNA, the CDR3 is TGTGCCAGCGGCTTAGAATCTAGCGGGAGTGGTGATGAGCAGTTCTTC. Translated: CASGLESSGSGDEQFF. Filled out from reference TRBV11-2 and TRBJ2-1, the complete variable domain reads EAGVAQSPRYKIIEKRQSVAFWCNPISGHATLYWYQQILGQGPKLLIQFQNNGVVDDSQLPKDRFSAERLKGVDSTLKIQPAKLEDSAVYLCASGLESSGSGDEQFFGPGTRLTVL.

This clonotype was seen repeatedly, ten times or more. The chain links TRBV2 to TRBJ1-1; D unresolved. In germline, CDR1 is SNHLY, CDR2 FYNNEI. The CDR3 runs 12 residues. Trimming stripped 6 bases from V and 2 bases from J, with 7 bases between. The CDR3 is CASSVFNTEAFF. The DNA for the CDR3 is TGTGCCAGCAGCGTATTCAACACTGAAGCTTTCTTT.

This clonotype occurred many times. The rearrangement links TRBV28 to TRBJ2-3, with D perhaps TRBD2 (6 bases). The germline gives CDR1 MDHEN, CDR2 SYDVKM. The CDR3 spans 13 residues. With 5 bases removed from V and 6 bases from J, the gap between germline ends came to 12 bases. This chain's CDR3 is CASSRRGSDTQYF. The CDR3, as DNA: TGTGCCAGCAGTCGTCGGGGGAGCGATACGCAGTATTTT.

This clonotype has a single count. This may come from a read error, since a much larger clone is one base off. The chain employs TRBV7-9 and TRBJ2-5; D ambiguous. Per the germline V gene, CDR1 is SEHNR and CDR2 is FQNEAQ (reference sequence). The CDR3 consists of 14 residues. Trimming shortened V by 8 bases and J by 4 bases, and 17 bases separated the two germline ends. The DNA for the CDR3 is TGTGCCAGCGGACCACTGCAGTCCAGAGAGACCCAGTACTTC. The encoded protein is CASGPLQSRETQYF.

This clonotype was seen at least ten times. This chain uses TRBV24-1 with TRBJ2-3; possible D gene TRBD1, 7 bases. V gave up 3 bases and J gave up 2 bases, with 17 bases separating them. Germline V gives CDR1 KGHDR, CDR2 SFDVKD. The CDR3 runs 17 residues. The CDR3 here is CATSDQGQGGTTDTQYF. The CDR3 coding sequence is TGTGCCACCAGTGATCAGGGGCAGGGGGGTACCACAGATACGCAGTATTTT.

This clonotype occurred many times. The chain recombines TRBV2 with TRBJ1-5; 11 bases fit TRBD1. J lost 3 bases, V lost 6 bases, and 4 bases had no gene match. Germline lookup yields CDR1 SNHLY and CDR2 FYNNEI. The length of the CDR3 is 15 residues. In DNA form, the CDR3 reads TGTGCCAGCAGGAGGGACAGGGGGGACAATCAGCCCCAGCATTTT. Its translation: CASRRDRGDNQPQHF.

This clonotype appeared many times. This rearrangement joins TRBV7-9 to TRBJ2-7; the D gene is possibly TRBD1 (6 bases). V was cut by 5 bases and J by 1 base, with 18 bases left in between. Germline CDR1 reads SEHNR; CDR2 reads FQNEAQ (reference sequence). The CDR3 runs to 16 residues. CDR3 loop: CASSHPDRRLSYEQYF. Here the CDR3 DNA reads TGTGCCAGCAGCCATCCCGACAGGCGCCTATCCTACGAGCAGTACTTC.

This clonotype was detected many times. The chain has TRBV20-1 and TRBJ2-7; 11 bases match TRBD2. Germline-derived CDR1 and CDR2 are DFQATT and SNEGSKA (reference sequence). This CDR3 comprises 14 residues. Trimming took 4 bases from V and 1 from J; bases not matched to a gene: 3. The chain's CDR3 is CSATGTSGSYEQYF. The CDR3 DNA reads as TGCAGTGCTACCGGGACTAGCGGTTCCTACGAGCAGTACTTC.

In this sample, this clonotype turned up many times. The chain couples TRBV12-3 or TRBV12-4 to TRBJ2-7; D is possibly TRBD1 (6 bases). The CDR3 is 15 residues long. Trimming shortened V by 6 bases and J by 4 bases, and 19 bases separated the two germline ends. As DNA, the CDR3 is TGTGCCAGCAGAGACCAGGACAGCATATCATACGAGCAGTACTTC. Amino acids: CASRDQDSISYEQYF.

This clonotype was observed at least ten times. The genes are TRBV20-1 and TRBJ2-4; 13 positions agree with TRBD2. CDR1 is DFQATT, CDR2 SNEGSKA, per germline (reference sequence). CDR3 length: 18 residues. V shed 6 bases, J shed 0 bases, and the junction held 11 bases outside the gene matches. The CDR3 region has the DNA TGCAGTGCCCCAAGGTTACTAGCGGGAGGGTTAGCCAAAAACATTCAGTACTTC. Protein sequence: CSAPRLLAGGLAKNIQYF.

DNA for the CDR3: TGTGCCAGCAGTTTTGCGGGAGGGTTTGGGGAGCTGTTTTTT. It specifies CASSFAGGFGELFF. The chain combines TRBV28 with TRBJ2-2; 9 bases match TRBD2. The CDR3 spans 14 residues. Germline V gene lookup returns CDR1 MDHEN and CDR2 SYDVKM. V was clipped by 3 bases and J by 8 bases; unmatched bases: 4. The complete variable domain, with remaining parts taken from reference TRBV28 and TRBJ2-2, reads DVKVTQSSRYLVKRTGEKVFLECVQDMDHENMFWYRQDPGLGLRLIYFSYDVKMKEKGDIPEGYSVSREKKERFSLILESASTNQTSMYLCASSFAGGFGELFFGEGSRLTVL.

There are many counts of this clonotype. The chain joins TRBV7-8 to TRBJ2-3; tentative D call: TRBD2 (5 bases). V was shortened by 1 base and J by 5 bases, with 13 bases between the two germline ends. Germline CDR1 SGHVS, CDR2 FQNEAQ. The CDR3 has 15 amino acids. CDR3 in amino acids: CASSLGLRVGDTQYF. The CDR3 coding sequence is TGTGCCAGCAGCTTAGGTTTGCGGGTTGGAGATACGCAGTATTTT.

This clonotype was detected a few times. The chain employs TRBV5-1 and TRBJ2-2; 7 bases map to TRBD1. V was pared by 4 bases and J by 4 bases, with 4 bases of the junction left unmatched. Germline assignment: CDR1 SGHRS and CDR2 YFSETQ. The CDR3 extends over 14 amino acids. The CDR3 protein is CASSAGTATGELFF. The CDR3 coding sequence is TGCGCCAGCAGCGCCGGGACAGCCACCGGGGAGCTGTTTTTT.

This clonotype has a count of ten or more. The CDR3 spells CASSFSQTGRFNEQFF. The CDR3 nucleotides are TGTGCCAGCAGTTTCTCCCAGACAGGGAGGTTCAATGAGCAGTTCTTC. The chain employs TRBV28 and TRBJ2-1, with a possible D match to TRBD1 (7 bases). The CDR3 totals 16 residues. V was cut by 3 bases and J by 6 bases, with 18 bases left in between. Germline V lookup: CDR1 MDHEN, CDR2 SYDVKM.

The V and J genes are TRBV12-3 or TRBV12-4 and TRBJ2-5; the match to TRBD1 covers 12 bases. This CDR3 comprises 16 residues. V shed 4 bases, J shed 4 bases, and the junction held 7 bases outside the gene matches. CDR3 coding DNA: TGTGCCAGCAGTTCCGGGACAGGGGGCTGGGGAGAGACCCAGTACTTC. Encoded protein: CASSSGTGGWGETQYF.

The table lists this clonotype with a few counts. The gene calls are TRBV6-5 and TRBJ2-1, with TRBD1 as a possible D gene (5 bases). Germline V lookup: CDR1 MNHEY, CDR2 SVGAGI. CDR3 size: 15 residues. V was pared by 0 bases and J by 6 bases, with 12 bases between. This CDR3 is CASSYSSDSFNEQFF. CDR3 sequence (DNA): TGTGCCAGCAGTTACTCTTCCGACAGTTTCAATGAGCAGTTCTTC.

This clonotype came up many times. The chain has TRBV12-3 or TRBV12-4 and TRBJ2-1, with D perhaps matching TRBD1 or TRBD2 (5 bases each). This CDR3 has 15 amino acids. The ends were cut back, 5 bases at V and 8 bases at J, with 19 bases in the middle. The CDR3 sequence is CASSPSGTLFDEQFF. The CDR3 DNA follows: TGTGCCAGCAGTCCATCCGGGACCCTCTTCGATGAGCAGTTCTTC.

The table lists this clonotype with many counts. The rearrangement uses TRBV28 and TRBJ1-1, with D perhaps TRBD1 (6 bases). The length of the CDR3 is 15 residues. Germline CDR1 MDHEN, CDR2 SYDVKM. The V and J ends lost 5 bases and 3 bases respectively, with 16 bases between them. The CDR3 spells CASSPGTTPDTEAFF. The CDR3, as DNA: TGTGCCAGCAGTCCCGGGACAACCCCCGACACTGAAGCTTTCTTT.

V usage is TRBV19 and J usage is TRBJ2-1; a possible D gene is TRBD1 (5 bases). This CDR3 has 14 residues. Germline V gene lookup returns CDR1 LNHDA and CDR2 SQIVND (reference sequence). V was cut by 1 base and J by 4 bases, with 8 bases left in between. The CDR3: CASSIGDSYNEQFF. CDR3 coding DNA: TGTGCCAGTAGTATAGGCGACAGTTACAATGAGCAGTTCTTC.

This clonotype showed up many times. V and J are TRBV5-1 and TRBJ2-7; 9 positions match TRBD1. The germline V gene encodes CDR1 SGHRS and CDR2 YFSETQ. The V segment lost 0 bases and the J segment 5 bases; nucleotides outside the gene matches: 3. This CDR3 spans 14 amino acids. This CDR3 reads CASSLVGQGNEQYF. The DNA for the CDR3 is TGCGCCAGCAGCTTGGTCGGACAGGGGAACGAGCAGTACTTC.

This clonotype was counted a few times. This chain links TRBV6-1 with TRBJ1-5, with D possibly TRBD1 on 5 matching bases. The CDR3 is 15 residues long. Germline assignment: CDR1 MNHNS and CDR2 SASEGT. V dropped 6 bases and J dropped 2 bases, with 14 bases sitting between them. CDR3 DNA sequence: TGTGCCAGCAGCCCCGAAGGGGCCGGCAATCAGCCCCAGCATTTT. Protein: CASSPEGAGNQPQHF.

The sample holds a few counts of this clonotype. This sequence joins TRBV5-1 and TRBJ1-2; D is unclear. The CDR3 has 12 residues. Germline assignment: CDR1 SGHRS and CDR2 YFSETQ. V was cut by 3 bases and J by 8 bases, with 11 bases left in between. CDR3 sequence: CASSSTLLGYTF. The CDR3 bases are TGCGCCAGCAGCTCTACTCTGTTAGGCTACACCTTC.

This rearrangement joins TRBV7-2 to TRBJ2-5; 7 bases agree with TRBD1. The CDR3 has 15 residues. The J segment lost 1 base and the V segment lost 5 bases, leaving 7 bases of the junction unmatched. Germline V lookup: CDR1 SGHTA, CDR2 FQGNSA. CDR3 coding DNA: TGTGCCAGCAGCCTAATACGGGACAGCCAAGAGACCCAGTACTTC. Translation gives CASSLIRDSQETQYF.

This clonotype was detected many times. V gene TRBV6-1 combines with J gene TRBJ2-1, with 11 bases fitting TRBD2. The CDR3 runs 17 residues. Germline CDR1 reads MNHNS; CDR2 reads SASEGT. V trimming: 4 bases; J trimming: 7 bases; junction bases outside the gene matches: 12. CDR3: CASSAPSSGRARNEQFF. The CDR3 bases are TGTGCCAGCAGTGCACCTAGTAGCGGGAGGGCCCGGAATGAGCAGTTCTTC.

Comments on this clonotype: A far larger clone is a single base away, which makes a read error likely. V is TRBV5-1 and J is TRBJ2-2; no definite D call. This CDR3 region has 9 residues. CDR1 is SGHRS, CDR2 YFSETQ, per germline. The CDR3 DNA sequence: TGTGCCAACAGCTCGGAGCTGTTTTTT. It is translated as CANSSELFF.

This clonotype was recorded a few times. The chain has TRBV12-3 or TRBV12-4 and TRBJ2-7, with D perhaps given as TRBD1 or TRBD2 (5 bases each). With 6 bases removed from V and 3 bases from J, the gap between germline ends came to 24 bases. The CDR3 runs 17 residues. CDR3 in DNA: TGTGCCAGCAGATATGGGGGAATGGGGCAGGGAATCTACGAGCAGTACTTC. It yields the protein CASRYGGMGQGIYEQYF.